The rows below give T cell receptor beta chains drawn from one sample of a study of blood T cell repertoires in COVID-19. The table came from immunoSEQ multiplex PCR; TCRdb's copy has only in-frame clones and leaves some out. The sample includes about 150,000 clones, roughly 79% of them seen just once. Sequences were obtained from peripheral blood. The origin of the receptors is an older woman with active or convalescent COVID-19. CDR3s include the opening cysteine and the closing phenylalanine or tryptophan. D genes are given only for firm matches. Expanded clones get a size class; other rows say once, few or many, or leave the size out.

D gene	V gene	clone size	J gene	CDR3 protein	CDR3 DNA
.	TRBV6-5	.	TRBJ1-3	CASSRGWNSGNTIYF	TGTGCCAGCAGCCGCGGGTGGAACTCTGGAAACACCATATATTTT
TRBD2	TRBV29-1	.	TRBJ2-5	CSAGRTRGKGETQYF	TGCAGCGCCGGCCGGACTAGGGGTAAAGGGGAGACCCAGTACTTC
.	TRBV5-1	.	TRBJ2-5	CASSLGGPSQETQYF	TGCGCCAGCAGCCTGGGGGGGCCGTCCCAAGAGACCCAGTACTTC
.	TRBV4-2	.	TRBJ1-2	CASSQDGTGSYGYTF	TGTGCCAGCAGCCAAGATGGAACGGGTAGCTATGGCTACACCTTC
TRBD1	TRBV4-2	.	TRBJ2-5	CASSPPGQQETQYF	TGTGCCAGCAGCCCACCGGGACAGCAAGAGACCCAGTACTTC
TRBD2	TRBV24-1	.	TRBJ2-3	CATSDSRTSRITQYF	TGTGCCACCAGTGATTCTCGGACTAGCAGAATTACGCAGTATTTT
.	TRBV5-6	.	TRBJ1-1	CASSLRKTGLGTEAFF	TGTGCCAGCAGCTTGCGGAAAACAGGGCTTGGCACTGAAGCTTTCTTT
.	TRBV3-1/TRBV3-2	.	TRBJ2-7	CASSQDIFYEQYF	TGTGCCAGCAGCCAAGATATCTTCTACGAGCAGTACTTC
.	TRBV20-1	once	TRBJ2-7	CSARNFGEQYF	TGCAGTGCTAGAAACTTCGGCGAGCAGTACTTC
.	TRBV9	.	TRBJ2-2	CASSLQGIGELFF	TGTGCCAGCAGCCTACAGGGTATTGGGGAGCTGTTTTTT
TRBD1	TRBV5-1	.	TRBJ1-1	CASSFQETGVNTEAFF	TGCGCCAGCAGCTTCCAGGAGACAGGGGTGAACACTGAAGCTTTCTTT
TRBD1	TRBV6-2/TRBV6-3	.	TRBJ2-7	CASSRDREHEQYF	TGTGCCAGCAGCCGGGACAGGGAACACGAGCAGTACTTC
.	TRBV18	.	TRBJ2-5	CASSPTGEETQYF	TGTGCCAGCTCACCGACGGGGGAAGAGACCCAGTACTTC
.	TRBV19	.	TRBJ1-3	CASSEIRSGNTIYF	TGTGCCAGTAGTGAGATCCGCTCTGGAAACACCATATATTTT
.	TRBV4-2	.	TRBJ2-1	CASSQESGGPGLPNEQFF	TGTGCCAGCAGCCAAGAATCCGGTGGCCCGGGACTCCCAAATGAGCAGTTCTTC
TRBD2	TRBV3-1/TRBV3-2	.	TRBJ2-5	CASSHHPGLAGGGETQYF	TGTGCCAGCAGCCACCACCCGGGACTAGCGGGAGGTGGGGAGACCCAGTACTTC
.	TRBV4-1	.	TRBJ1-6	CASSLSRTSYNSPLHF	TGCGCCAGCAGCCTCAGTCGTACCTCCTATAATTCACCCCTCCACTTT
TRBD2	TRBV6-6	.	TRBJ2-1	CASSSPAGGSNEQFF	TGTGCCAGCAGTTCCCCGGCGGGAGGGAGTAATGAGCAGTTCTTC
TRBD1	TRBV5-1	.	TRBJ2-1	CASRPAGGDEQFF	TGCGCCAGCAGACCAGCAGGGGGCGATGAGCAGTTCTTC
.	TRBV18	.	TRBJ1-2	CASSPLRDISAGYTF	TGTGCCAGCTCACCTCTTCGGGACATCTCAGCGGGCTACACCTTC
TRBD2	TRBV5-1	.	TRBJ2-1	CASSLLADSSYNEQFF	TGCGCCAGCAGCCTTCTAGCGGATAGCTCCTACAATGAGCAGTTCTTC
.	TRBV28	.	TRBJ2-3	CASSPLRDTQYF	TGTGCCAGCAGTCCCCTCCGGGATACGCAGTATTTT
.	TRBV24-1	.	TRBJ2-4	CATAPAGQGTQYF	TGTGCCACCGCGCCTGCCGGGCAGGGGACTCAGTACTTC
TRBD1	TRBV28	.	TRBJ1-2	CASSSPGTGALAKGYTF	TGTGCCAGCAGTTCCCCCGGGACAGGGGCTCTAGCTAAAGGCTACACCTTC
TRBD1	TRBV9	.	TRBJ1-2	CASRATGLVYGYTF	TGTGCCAGCCGAGCGACAGGGTTGGTCTATGGCTACACCTTC
TRBD1	TRBV19	once	TRBJ1-2	CASNHGQGLTYGYTF	TGTGCCAGTAACCACGGACAGGGTCTTACCTATGGCTACACCTTC
.	TRBV5-1	.	TRBJ2-2	CASSLLRNTGELFF	TGCGCCAGCAGCTTACTTAGGAACACCGGGGAGCTGTTTTTT
.	TRBV21-1	few	TRBJ1-5	CASSKGTGNDSNQPQHF	TGTGCCAGCAGCAAAGGAACCGGTAACGATAGCAATCAGCCCCAGCATTTT
.	TRBV6-5	.	TRBJ1-2	CASRDRANYGYTF	TGTGCCAGCAGGGACAGAGCTAACTATGGCTACACCTTC
TRBD2	TRBV4-1	few	TRBJ2-2	CASSSLAGGEAGELFF	TGCGCCAGCAGCTCACTAGCGGGGGGAGAGGCCGGGGAGCTGTTTTTT
TRBD1	TRBV30	.	TRBJ1-1	CAWRTGGSKAFF	TGTGCCTGGAGGACAGGGGGCAGCAAGGCTTTCTTT